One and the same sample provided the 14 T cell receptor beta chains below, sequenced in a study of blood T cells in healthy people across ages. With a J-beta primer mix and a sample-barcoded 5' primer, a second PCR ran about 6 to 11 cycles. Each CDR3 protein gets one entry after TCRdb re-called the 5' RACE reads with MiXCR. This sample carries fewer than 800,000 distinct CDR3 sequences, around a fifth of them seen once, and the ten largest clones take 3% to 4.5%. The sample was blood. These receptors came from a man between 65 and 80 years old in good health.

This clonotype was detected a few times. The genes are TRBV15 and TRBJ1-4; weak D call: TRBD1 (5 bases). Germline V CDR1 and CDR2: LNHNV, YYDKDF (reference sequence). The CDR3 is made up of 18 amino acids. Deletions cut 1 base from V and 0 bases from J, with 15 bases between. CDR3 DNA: TGTGCCACCAGCAGAGCCGGCCCAGGGTATGCAACTAATGAAAAACTGTTTTTT. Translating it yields CATSRAGPGYATNEKLFF.

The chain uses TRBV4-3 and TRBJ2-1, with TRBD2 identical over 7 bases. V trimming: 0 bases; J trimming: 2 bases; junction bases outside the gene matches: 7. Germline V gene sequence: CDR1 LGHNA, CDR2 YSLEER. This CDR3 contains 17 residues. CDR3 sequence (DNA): TGCGCCAGCAGCCAAGATAGTATGGGGGGGACCTACAATGAGCAGTTCTTC. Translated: CASSQDSMGGTYNEQFF.

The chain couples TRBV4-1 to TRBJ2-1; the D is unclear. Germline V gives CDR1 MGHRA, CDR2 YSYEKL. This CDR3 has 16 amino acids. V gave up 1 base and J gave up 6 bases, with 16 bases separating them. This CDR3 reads CASSQGDSSTFNEQFF. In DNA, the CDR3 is TGCGCCAGCAGCCAAGGAGATAGTTCTACTTTCAATGAGCAGTTCTTC.

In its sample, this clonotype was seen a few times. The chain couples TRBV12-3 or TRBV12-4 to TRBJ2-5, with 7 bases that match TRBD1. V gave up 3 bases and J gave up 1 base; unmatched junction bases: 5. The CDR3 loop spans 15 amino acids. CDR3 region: CASSFPTGPQETQYF. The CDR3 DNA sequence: TGTGCCAGCAGTTTCCCGACAGGGCCCCAAGAGACCCAGTACTTC.

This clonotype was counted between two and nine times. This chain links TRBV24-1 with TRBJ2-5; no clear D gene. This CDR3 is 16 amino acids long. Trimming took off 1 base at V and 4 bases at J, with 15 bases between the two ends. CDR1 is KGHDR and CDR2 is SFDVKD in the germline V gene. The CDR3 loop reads CATSDFRAGPPETQYF. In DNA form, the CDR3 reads TGTGCCACCAGTGATTTTAGGGCAGGTCCCCCAGAGACCCAGTACTTC.

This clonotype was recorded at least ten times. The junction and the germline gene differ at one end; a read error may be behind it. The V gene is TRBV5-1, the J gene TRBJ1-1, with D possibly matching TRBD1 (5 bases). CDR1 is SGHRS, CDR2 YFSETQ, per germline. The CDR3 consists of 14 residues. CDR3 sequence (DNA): TGCGCCAGCAACTTGGACACCCTAAGGACTGAAGCTTTCTTT. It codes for CASNLDTLRTEAFF. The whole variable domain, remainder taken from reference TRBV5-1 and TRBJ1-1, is KAGVTQTPRYLIKTRGQQVTLSCSPISGHRSVSWYQQTPGQGLQFLFEYFSETQRNKGNFPGRFSGRQFSNSRSEMNVSTLELGDSALYLCASNLDTLRTEAFFGQGTRLTVV.

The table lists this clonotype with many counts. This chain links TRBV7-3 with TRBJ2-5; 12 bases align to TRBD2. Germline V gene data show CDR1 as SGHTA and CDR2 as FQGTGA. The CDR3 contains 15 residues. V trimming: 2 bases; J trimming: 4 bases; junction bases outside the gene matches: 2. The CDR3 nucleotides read TGTGCCAGCAGCTTAGGACTAGCGGGACGAGAGACCCAGTACTTC. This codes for CASSLGLAGRETQYF.

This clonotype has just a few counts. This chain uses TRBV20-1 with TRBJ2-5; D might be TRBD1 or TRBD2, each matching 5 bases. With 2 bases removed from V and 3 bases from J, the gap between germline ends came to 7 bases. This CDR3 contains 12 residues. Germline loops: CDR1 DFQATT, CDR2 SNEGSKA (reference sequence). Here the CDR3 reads CSARRGEETQYF. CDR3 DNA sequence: TGCAGTGCTAGAAGGGGAGAAGAGACCCAGTACTTC.

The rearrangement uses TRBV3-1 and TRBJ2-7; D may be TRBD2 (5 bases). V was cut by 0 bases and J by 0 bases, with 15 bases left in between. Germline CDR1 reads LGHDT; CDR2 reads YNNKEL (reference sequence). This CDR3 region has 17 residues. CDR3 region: CASSQDVGVTSSYEQYF. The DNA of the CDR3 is TGTGCCAGCAGCCAAGACGTCGGGGTAACGAGCTCCTACGAGCAGTACTTC.

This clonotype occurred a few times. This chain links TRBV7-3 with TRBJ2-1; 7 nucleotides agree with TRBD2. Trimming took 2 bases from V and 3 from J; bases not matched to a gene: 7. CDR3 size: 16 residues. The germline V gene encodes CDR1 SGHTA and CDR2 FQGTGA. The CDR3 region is CASSLAPSGGYNEQFF. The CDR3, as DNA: TGTGCCAGCAGCTTAGCGCCTAGCGGAGGCTACAATGAGCAGTTCTTC. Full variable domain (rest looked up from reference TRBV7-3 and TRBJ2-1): GAGVSQTPSNKVTEKGKYVELRCDPISGHTALYWYRQSLGQGPEFLIYFQGTGAADDSGLPNDRFFAVRPEGSVSTLKIQRTERGDSAVYLCASSLAPSGGYNEQFFGPGTRLTVL.

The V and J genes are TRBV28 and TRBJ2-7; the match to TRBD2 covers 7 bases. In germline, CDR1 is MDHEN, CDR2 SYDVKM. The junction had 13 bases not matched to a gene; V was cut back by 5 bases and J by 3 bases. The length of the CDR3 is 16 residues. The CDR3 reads CASSAHGTNQHYEQYF. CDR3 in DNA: TGTGCCAGCAGTGCCCACGGGACTAACCAACACTACGAGCAGTACTTC.

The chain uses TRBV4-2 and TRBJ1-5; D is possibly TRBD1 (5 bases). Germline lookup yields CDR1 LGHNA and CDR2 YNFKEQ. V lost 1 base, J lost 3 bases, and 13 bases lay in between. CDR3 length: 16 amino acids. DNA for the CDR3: TGTGCCAGCAGCCAAGTTTCGGGCAGGGTCAATCAGCCCCAGCATTTT. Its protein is CASSQVSGRVNQPQHF.

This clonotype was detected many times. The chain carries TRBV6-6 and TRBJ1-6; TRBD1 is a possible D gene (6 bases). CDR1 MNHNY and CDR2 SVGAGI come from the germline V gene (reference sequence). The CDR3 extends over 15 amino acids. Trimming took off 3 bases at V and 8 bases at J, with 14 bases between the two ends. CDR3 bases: TGTGCCAGCAGTTATACGCTACAGGGTGATTCACCCCTCCACTTT. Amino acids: CASSYTLQGDSPLHF.

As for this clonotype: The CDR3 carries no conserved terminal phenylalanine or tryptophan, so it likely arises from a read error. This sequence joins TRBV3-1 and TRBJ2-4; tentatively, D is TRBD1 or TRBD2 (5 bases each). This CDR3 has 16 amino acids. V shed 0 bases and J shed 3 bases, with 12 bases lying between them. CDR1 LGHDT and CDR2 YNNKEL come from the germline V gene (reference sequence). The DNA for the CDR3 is TGTGCCAGCAGCCAAGAATTAGAGGGGATCAAAAACATTCAGTACCTC. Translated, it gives CASSQELEGIKNIQYL.